Detailed here is one T cell receptor beta chain. This entry belongs to a study of OX40 agonist ivuxolimab in advanced cancers. In germline, CDR1 is MNHEY, CDR2 SVGAGI. CDR3 length: 15 residues. The ends lost 5 bases at V and 5 bases at J; junction bases unmatched: 5. Only in-frame clones appear in the TCRdb table, and some are missing; sequencing was by immunoSEQ multiplex PCR. Among about 49,000 clones, around 80% were seen once, and the ten largest hold about 1.5%. This chain uses TRBV6-5 with TRBJ1-5, with 11 bases fitting TRBD1. This TCR derives from an adult with an advanced solid tumor such as melanoma, head and neck, liver or kidney cancer. The input for sequencing was CD4+ or CD8+ T cells sorted from blood, taken in a trial of the OX40 agonist ivuxolimab. The CDR3, as DNA: TGTGCCAGCAGTCAGGACAGGGGGCTCGATCAGCCCCAGCATTTT. Its translation is CASSQDRGLDQPQHF.